The clone carrying this TCR beta chain was detected a few times. As yet, its antigen is unknown. Via MiXCR, TCRdb re-called the 5' RACE reads, giving one row per CDR3 protein. The sample holds roughly 600,000 distinct CDR3 sequences, about 20% seen once. CDR3 length equals 16 residues. The J segment lost 1 base and the V segment lost 4 bases, leaving 4 bases of the junction unmatched. The germline V gene has CDR1 SGHRS and CDR2 YFSETQ. This record comes from a study of T-cell memory formation after mild COVID-19. As for the study in general: TCR clusters showed largely donor specificity.

Study findings and constraints: Cross-reactive memory apparently joined, as some responding clones appeared in pre-infection memory.

This sequence originates from an adult woman who had mild COVID-19 (a few samples of this study predate the infection). Cell type and time point are not known. Sequencing input: PBMCs or a T cell subset sorted from them (not recorded which). The chain joins TRBV5-1 to TRBJ2-5; 13 nucleotides agree with TRBD2. Here the CDR3 DNA reads TGCGCCAGCAGCGTAACTAGCGGGGGGGTCCAAGAGACCCAGTACTTC. This gives the protein CASSVTSGGVQETQYF.